A selection of T cell receptor beta chains follows, all from one sample in a study of cytomegalovirus exposure and HLA in healthy donors. Repertoires were generated with immunoSEQ multiplex PCR, while TCRdb's copy carries only in-frame clones and drops some. Among over 150,000 clones listed, around 80% were seen once. The sequenced sample consisted of PBMCs. The receptors stem from a woman between 25 and 40 years old in good health and CMV-seropositive. Both conserved end residues are part of each CDR3. A D gene is named only where the DNA matches it firmly. Where a row states a size, it is once, few, many or the class of an expanded clone; other rows omit it.

V gene: TRBV6-1
J gene: TRBJ2-1
clone size: NA
D gene: NA
CDR3 protein: CASSDAGVSYNEQFF
CDR3 DNA: TGTGCCAGCAGTGACGCGGGCGTCTCCTACAATGAGCAGTTCTTC

V gene: TRBV14
J gene: TRBJ1-1
clone size: NA
D gene: NA
CDR3 protein: CASSPGLTEAFF
CDR3 DNA: TGTGCCAGCAGCCCAGGCTTAACTGAAGCTTTCTTT

V gene: TRBV28
J gene: TRBJ2-7
clone size: NA
D gene: TRBD2
CDR3 protein: CASRGLADEQYF
CDR3 DNA: TGTGCCAGCAGAGGGCTAGCGGACGAGCAGTACTTC

V gene: TRBV19
J gene: TRBJ2-7
clone size: NA
D gene: NA
CDR3 protein: CASSIKGAFFNYEQYF
CDR3 DNA: TGTGCCAGTAGTATCAAGGGAGCCTTCTTTAACTACGAGCAGTACTTC

V gene: TRBV9
J gene: TRBJ2-1
clone size: NA
D gene: TRBD2
CDR3 protein: CASSVNPTSGAYNEQFF
CDR3 DNA: TGTGCCAGCAGCGTAAATCCCACTAGCGGGGCCTACAATGAGCAGTTCTTC

V gene: TRBV5-5
J gene: TRBJ2-1
clone size: few
D gene: TRBD2
CDR3 protein: CASSFVLAGVRGSYNEQFF
CDR3 DNA: TGTGCCAGCAGCTTTGTTCTAGCGGGAGTTCGAGGGTCCTACAATGAGCAGTTCTTC

V gene: TRBV30
J gene: TRBJ1-5
clone size: NA
D gene: TRBD1
CDR3 protein: CAWSGGQGNQPQHF
CDR3 DNA: TGTGCCTGGAGCGGAGGACAGGGCAATCAGCCCCAGCATTTT

V gene: TRBV4-3
J gene: TRBJ1-2
clone size: NA
D gene: TRBD1
CDR3 protein: CASSQQTTGGETGGYTF
CDR3 DNA: TGCGCCAGCAGCCAACAGACCACAGGGGGCGAGACCGGGGGCTACACCTTC

V gene: TRBV6-4
J gene: TRBJ1-2
clone size: few
D gene: TRBD1
CDR3 protein: CASSELQGYGYTF
CDR3 DNA: TGTGCCAGCAGCGAACTACAGGGGTATGGCTACACCTTC

V gene: TRBV29-1
J gene: TRBJ2-1
clone size: NA
D gene: NA
CDR3 protein: CSVEDPYEFF
CDR3 DNA: TGCAGCGTTGAAGATCCCTATGAGTTCTTC

V gene: TRBV13
J gene: TRBJ2-3
clone size: NA
D gene: TRBD2
CDR3 protein: CASSLGLAGGNTDTQYF
CDR3 DNA: TGTGCCAGCAGCCTCGGACTAGCGGGAGGAAACACAGATACGCAGTATTTT

V gene: TRBV27
J gene: TRBJ2-7
clone size: NA
D gene: TRBD1
CDR3 protein: CASSLSGQASYEQYF
CDR3 DNA: TGTGCCAGCAGTTTATCCGGACAGGCCTCCTACGAGCAGTACTTC

V gene: TRBV6-5
J gene: TRBJ2-1
clone size: NA
D gene: NA
CDR3 protein: CASGANEQFF
CDR3 DNA: TGTGCCAGCGGGGCCAATGAGCAGTTCTTC

V gene: TRBV13
J gene: TRBJ2-5
clone size: NA
D gene: NA
CDR3 protein: CASSAGTLLKETQYF
CDR3 DNA: TGTGCCAGCAGCGCGGGGACTCTCTTAAAAGAGACCCAGTACTTC

V gene: TRBV28
J gene: TRBJ1-2
clone size: NA
D gene: TRBD1
CDR3 protein: CASSPNPGGVPYTF
CDR3 DNA: TGTGCCAGCAGTCCAAACCCAGGGGGCGTCCCCTACACCTTC

V gene: TRBV10-2
J gene: TRBJ2-2
clone size: NA
D gene: NA
CDR3 protein: CASSDQIAGAGGELFF
CDR3 DNA: TGCGCCAGCAGTGACCAAATAGCAGGAGCGGGCGGGGAGCTGTTTTTT

V gene: TRBV7-2
J gene: TRBJ2-5
clone size: NA
D gene: NA
CDR3 protein: CASIHQGLGAETQYF
CDR3 DNA: TGTGCCAGCATCCACCAGGGATTGGGGGCAGAGACCCAGTACTTC

V gene: TRBV28
J gene: TRBJ2-3
clone size: NA
D gene: NA
CDR3 protein: CASSLPSTDTQYF
CDR3 DNA: TGTGCCAGCAGTTTACCGAGCACAGATACGCAGTATTTT

V gene: TRBV7-9
J gene: TRBJ2-3
clone size: NA
D gene: NA
CDR3 protein: CASRSSADTQYF
CDR3 DNA: TGTGCCAGCAGGTCGTCGGCAGATACGCAGTATTTT

V gene: TRBV28
J gene: TRBJ2-3
clone size: NA
D gene: NA
CDR3 protein: CASSLGAGRGSDTQYF
CDR3 DNA: TGTGCCAGCAGTTTAGGAGCGGGGAGGGGGTCAGATACGCAGTATTTT

V gene: TRBV10-3
J gene: TRBJ1-5
clone size: few
D gene: NA
CDR3 protein: CAISETTGSDPQHF
CDR3 DNA: TGTGCCATCAGTGAGACGACAGGATCGGATCCCCAGCATTTT

V gene: TRBV2
J gene: TRBJ1-4
clone size: once
D gene: TRBD1
CDR3 protein: CASTGEGTGNEKLFF
CDR3 DNA: TGTGCCAGCACCGGAGAAGGGACAGGGAATGAAAAACTGTTTTTT

V gene: TRBV6-5
J gene: TRBJ1-4
clone size: few
D gene: TRBD1
CDR3 protein: CASSYDRQGEKLFF
CDR3 DNA: TGTGCCAGCAGTTACGACCGACAGGGCGAAAAACTGTTTTTT

V gene: TRBV19
J gene: TRBJ2-5
clone size: NA
D gene: TRBD1
CDR3 protein: CASSPRDRGLETQYF
CDR3 DNA: TGTGCCAGTAGTCCCCGCGACAGGGGTTTGGAGACCCAGTACTTC

V gene: TRBV5-1
J gene: TRBJ2-5
clone size: few
D gene: TRBD1
CDR3 protein: CASSWGQGGTIGETQYF
CDR3 DNA: TGCGCCAGCAGCTGGGGACAGGGGGGAACGATTGGGGAGACCCAGTACTTC

V gene: TRBV5-6
J gene: TRBJ2-7
clone size: NA
D gene: NA
CDR3 protein: CASGQFSYEQYF
CDR3 DNA: TGTGCCAGCGGACAGTTCTCCTACGAGCAGTACTTC

V gene: TRBV7-2
J gene: TRBJ1-4
clone size: NA
D gene: NA
CDR3 protein: CASSLQGGDEKLFF
CDR3 DNA: TGTGCCAGCAGCCTACAGGGAGGGGATGAAAAACTGTTTTTT

V gene: TRBV5-1
J gene: TRBJ2-3
clone size: NA
D gene: TRBD2
CDR3 protein: CASSLGGRSGTDTQYF
CDR3 DNA: TGCGCCAGCAGCTTGGGCGGGAGATCAGGGACAGATACGCAGTATTTT

V gene: TRBV9
J gene: TRBJ2-7
clone size: NA
D gene: TRBD2
CDR3 protein: CASSVMVVAGVGEQYF
CDR3 DNA: TGTGCCAGCAGCGTCATGGTGGTAGCGGGGGTAGGCGAGCAGTACTTC

V gene: TRBV28
J gene: TRBJ1-2
clone size: NA
D gene: TRBD1
CDR3 protein: CASSSPGGPPLGYGYTF
CDR3 DNA: TGTGCCAGCAGTTCTCCAGGGGGTCCACCTCTCGGCTATGGCTACACCTTC

V gene: TRBV9
J gene: TRBJ2-7
clone size: NA
D gene: TRBD2
CDR3 protein: CASSVGVLAGGSSYEQYF
CDR3 DNA: TGTGCCAGCAGCGTAGGAGTACTAGCGGGAGGGAGCTCCTACGAGCAGTACTTC

V gene: TRBV27
J gene: TRBJ2-5
clone size: NA
D gene: NA
CDR3 protein: CASSLTAGLQETQYF
CDR3 DNA: TGTGCCAGCAGTTTAACGGCAGGCCTCCAAGAGACCCAGTACTTC

V gene: TRBV10-3
J gene: TRBJ2-1
clone size: NA
D gene: TRBD2
CDR3 protein: CAISGGGSSYNEQFF
CDR3 DNA: TGTGCCATCAGTGGCGGCGGGAGCTCCTACAATGAGCAGTTCTTC

V gene: TRBV27
J gene: TRBJ2-7
clone size: NA
D gene: NA
CDR3 protein: CASSLLGQGHEQYF
CDR3 DNA: TGTGCCAGCAGTTTATTAGGTCAGGGCCACGAGCAGTACTTC

V gene: TRBV7-9
J gene: TRBJ1-3
clone size: NA
D gene: NA
CDR3 protein: CASSLGGTYSGNTIYF
CDR3 DNA: TGTGCCAGCAGCTTGGGGGGGACCTACTCTGGAAACACCATATATTTT

V gene: TRBV2
J gene: TRBJ2-3
clone size: NA
D gene: NA
CDR3 protein: CASSSEGTDTQYF
CDR3 DNA: TGTGCCAGCAGCTCAGAGGGCACAGATACGCAGTATTTT